This entry is about one T cell receptor (beta chain). The data originate from a study of blood T cell repertoires in COVID-19. Study at large: The study drew acute and convalescent COVID-19 samples from the United States, Italy and Spain. PBMCs, B-cell-depleted T cells, or T cells were the source of the cDNA or gDNA that made up the material.

The germline gives CDR1 SQVTM, CDR2 ANQGSEA. The CDR3 has 15 amino acids. Trimming took 8 bases from V and 0 from J; bases not matched to a gene: 10. Original handling: Reference gene primers were amplified, and this amplification served to estimate nucleated cell counts. TCRdb's copy holds only in-frame clones and misses some; the assay was immunoSEQ multiplex PCR. V and J calls and clone size are those listed in that table; D and trimming were worked out from the DNA. In the table there are some 250,000 clones, approximately 78% of which are singletons. The sequenced material came from peripheral blood. This receptor was identified in a woman aged 60 to 75 with active or convalescent COVID-19. The J gene is TRBJ2-1, the V gene TRBV29-1; 7 bases fit TRBD2. CDR3 coding DNA: TGCAGCACTCCCGGGGGGTCGAGCTCCTACAATGAGCAGTTCTTC. This codes for CSTPGGSSSYNEQFF.